The 22 T cell receptor beta chains listed next were all sequenced from one sample in a study of Graves' ophthalmopathy and Graves' hyperthyroidism. RNA transcripts provided the template for amplifying TCR beta CDR3 regions. HTBI primers were used in a first-round RT-PCR, which preceded a second-round multiplex PCR. TCRdb called the multiplex PCR reads again in MiXCR, with one record for every CDR3 protein. The repertoire includes some 400,000 distinct CDR3 sequences, about 16% of them detected once, and about 1.6% sits in the top ten. Sequencing was done on a sample of peripheral blood. The source is a woman between 18 and 29 years old with Graves' ophthalmopathy.

The chain carries TRBV3-1 and TRBJ2-5; D not resolved. V was cut by 4 bases and J by 2 bases, with 8 bases left in between. Germline CDR1 reads LGHDT; CDR2 reads YNNKEL (reference sequence). CDR3 length: 13 residues. The CDR3 region has the DNA TGTGCCAGCAGCCCCTCTGAACAAGAGACCCAGTACTTC. Its translation: CASSPSEQETQYF.

This clonotype was seen at least ten times. The chain recombines TRBV29-1 with TRBJ1-1, with D unclear. The CDR3 has 12 amino acids. Germline values: CDR1 SQVTM, CDR2 ANQGSEA. Trimming shortened V by 4 bases and J by 5 bases, and 11 bases separated the two germline ends. The CDR3 sequence is CSVVRLGTEAFF. In nucleotides, the CDR3 is TGCAGCGTTGTTCGCCTGGGGACTGAAGCTTTCTTT.

This clonotype was counted at least ten times. This chain connects TRBV18 to TRBJ1-1; maybe TRBD1 (6 bases). Germline V gives CDR1 KGHSH, CDR2 LQKENI. The CDR3 length is 14 residues. Trimming removed 10 bases from V and 11 bases from J, with 26 bases in between. This chain's CDR3 is CATTPRDTSLGAFF. CDR3 DNA: TGTGCCACCACACCCCGGGACACCTCTTTGGGGGCTTTCTTT. Variable domain in full (rest from reference TRBV18 and TRBJ1-1): NAGVMQNPRHLVRRRGQEARLRCSPMKGHSHVYWYRQLPEEGLKFMVYLQKENIIDESGMPKERFSAEFPKEGPSILRIQQVVRGDSAAYFCATTPRDTSLGAFFGQGTRLTVV.

This clonotype has ten or more counts. This chain uses TRBV12-3 or TRBV12-4 with TRBJ2-7; TRBD1 matches 7 bases. This CDR3 has 14 amino acids. The V gene end was trimmed by 4 bases and the J gene end by 5 bases; junction bases not matched to a gene: 8. The CDR3 reads CASSSSNRGHEQYF. In nucleotides, the CDR3 is TGTGCCAGCAGTTCATCAAACAGGGGCCACGAGCAGTACTTC.

This clonotype was recorded many times. The chain recombines TRBV6-2 or TRBV6-3 with TRBJ2-7, with a weak D call TRBD1 (6 bases). The CDR3 extends over 15 amino acids. CDR1 and CDR2 (germline): MNHEY, SVGEGT. V lost 6 bases to trimming and J lost 4 bases, with 19 bases between them. The CDR3 DNA sequence: TGTGCCAGCAGCCCCCACAGGGTGAATACTTACGAGCAGTACTTC. As protein: CASSPHRVNTYEQYF.

This clonotype was detected only a few times. The chain combines TRBV30 with TRBJ2-3; D not certain. There are 11 residues in the CDR3. The V end was cut by 2 bases, the J end by 5 bases, with 5 bases between. Per the germline V gene, CDR1 is GTSNPN and CDR2 is SVGIG (reference sequence). This CDR3 reads CAWSSKDTQYF. CDR3 nucleotide sequence: TGTGCCTGGAGTTCCAAAGATACGCAGTATTTT. Using reference TRBV30 and TRBJ2-3 for the parts outside the CDR3, the full variable domain is SQTIHQWPATLVQPVGSPLSLECTVEGTSNPNLYWYRQAAGRGLQLLFYSVGIGQISSEVPQNLSASRPQDRQFILSSKKLLLSDSGFYLCAWSSKDTQYFGPGTRLTVL.

This clonotype was picked up many times. V gene TRBV3-1 combines with J gene TRBJ2-7, with D uncertain. CDR1 and CDR2 (germline): LGHDT, YNNKEL (reference sequence). The CDR3 runs to 14 residues. V was pared by 2 bases and J by 3 bases, with 11 bases between. Here the CDR3 DNA reads TGTGCCAGCAGCCAAATGGACGAGAGCTACGAGCAGTACTTC. Translation gives CASSQMDESYEQYF.

J is TRBJ1-2 and V is TRBV12-3 or TRBV12-4; no clear D. Trimming stripped 3 bases from V and 1 base from J, with 6 bases between. The length of the CDR3 is 13 residues. The DNA of the CDR3 is TGTGCCAGCAGTTTCAGAATTAACTATGGCTACACCTTC. Its protein product is CASSFRINYGYTF.

This rearrangement joins TRBV29-1 to TRBJ2-7, with D unclear. Germline assignment: CDR1 SQVTM and CDR2 ANQGSEA. This CDR3 is built from 13 residues. V was cut by 5 bases and J by 2 bases, with 13 bases left in between. The CDR3 coding sequence is TGCAGCGTTCTGGACCCGACACCCTACGAGCAGTACTTC. Translating it yields CSVLDPTPYEQYF.

This clonotype came up many times. At one of its ends the junction is not consistent with the germline gene, which may arise from a read error. The CDR3 loop is CASSEVERHF. The CDR3 DNA reads TGTGCCAGCAGTGAAGTCGAGCGGCACTTC. The rearrangement uses TRBV2 and TRBJ2-5, with D maybe TRBD2 (5 bases). Per germline, CDR1 SNHLY and CDR2 FYNNEI. CDR3 length: 10 amino acids.

This clonotype was observed many times. This chain connects TRBV12-3 or TRBV12-4 to TRBJ2-7, with a tentative D call TRBD1 (6 bases). Trimming removed 0 bases at V and 5 bases at J, with 14 bases between. This CDR3 has 15 residues. Written as DNA, the CDR3 is TGTGCCAGCAGTTTAGCCCGAGGGGGTGCCCACGAGCAGTACTTC. It yields the protein CASSLARGGAHEQYF.

This clonotype was seen many times. This sequence joins TRBV6-2 or TRBV6-3 and TRBJ2-3, with 8 bases matching TRBD2. The CDR3 loop spans 15 amino acids. The J segment lost 7 bases and the V segment lost 4 bases, leaving 10 bases of the junction unmatched. Germline V gives CDR1 MNHEY, CDR2 SVGEGT. CDR3 protein: CASSLAGLVRYTQYF. CDR3 DNA: TGTGCCAGCAGTTTGGCGGGACTAGTTCGATATACGCAGTATTTT.

This clonotype has only a few counts. The V gene is TRBV10-3, the J gene TRBJ2-5; D is uncertain. CDR1 is ENHRY, CDR2 SYGVKD, per germline. The CDR3 runs to 18 residues. V gave up 0 bases and J gave up 4 bases, with 21 bases separating them. CDR3 bases: TGTGCCATCAGTGAGTCGCGGCAGGCCGTCGACTTCCGAGAGACCCAGTACTTC. The encoded protein is CAISESRQAVDFRETQYF.

This chain links TRBV12-3 or TRBV12-4 with TRBJ1-5, with D uncertain. Between the trimmed V and J ends, which lost 3 bases and 2 bases, there was a span of 11 bases. The CDR3 is 15 residues long. In DNA, the CDR3 is TGTGCCAGCAGTTTGTATCGTGGAGGCAATCAGCCCCAGCATTTT. Amino acid sequence: CASSLYRGGNQPQHF.

There are many counts of this clonotype. V gene TRBV13 combines with J gene TRBJ2-7; 9 bases line up with TRBD2. Unmatched junction bases numbered 14, after V lost 5 bases and J lost 6 bases. The CDR3 covers 16 residues. Germline V gives CDR1 PRHDT, CDR2 FYEKMQ (reference sequence). CDR3 nucleotide sequence: TGTGCCAGCAGCGGGGCCGGACTAGCGAACCAGGCCGAGCAGTACTTC. It translates to CASSGAGLANQAEQYF. The variable domain in full, with the rest retrieved from reference TRBV13 and TRBJ2-7, is AAGVIQSPRHLIKEKRETATLKCYPIPRHDTVYWYQQGPGQDPQFLISFYEKMQSDKGSIPDRFSAQQFSDYHSELNMSSLELGDSALYFCASSGAGLANQAEQYFGPGTRLTVT.

Concerning this clonotype: Just one base apart from a much larger clone, this may be a read error. The V and J genes are TRBV7-3 and TRBJ2-3, with D perhaps matching TRBD1 (7 bases). This CDR3 contains 17 residues. V lost 2 bases to trimming and J lost 0 bases, with 15 bases between them. From germline, CDR1 is SGHTA and CDR2 FQGTGA. For the CDR3, the DNA is TGTGCCAGCAGCTTACGGGGGACAGAGTCTAGCACAGATACGCAGTATTTT. It specifies CASSLRGTESSTDTQYF. The complete variable domain, with remaining parts taken from reference TRBV7-3 and TRBJ2-3, reads GAGVSQTPSNKVTEKGKYVELRCDPISGHTALYWYRQSLGQGPEFLIYFQGTGAADDSGLPNDRFFAVRPEGSVSTLKIQRTERGDSAVYLCASSLRGTESSTDTQYFGPGTRLTVL.

This clonotype was picked up many times. The chain is built from TRBV2 and TRBJ1-3; the D is unclear. The germline V and J ends were trimmed by 4 bases and 0 bases, with 4 bases remaining between them. The CDR3 runs to 13 residues. Germline assignment: CDR1 SNHLY and CDR2 FYNNEI. The CDR3: CASSVTSGNTIYF. CDR3 nucleotides: TGTGCCAGCAGTGTGACCTCTGGAAACACCATATATTTT. The full variable domain, rest sourced from reference TRBV2 and TRBJ1-3, is EPEVTQTPSHQVTQMGQEVILRCVPISNHLYFYWYRQILGQKVEFLVSFYNNEISEKSEIFDDQFSVERPDGSNFTLKIRSTKLEDSAMYFCASSVTSGNTIYFGEGSWLTVV.

This chain links TRBV12-3 or TRBV12-4 with TRBJ1-2; TRBD1 matches at 10 bases. The CDR3 sequence is 15 residues long. The V gene end was trimmed by 2 bases and the J gene end by 6 bases; junction bases not matched to a gene: 6. CDR3 in amino acids: CASSLWGQGIHGYTF. CDR3 nucleotides: TGTGCCAGCAGTTTATGGGGACAGGGGATTCATGGCTACACCTTC.

This clonotype has ten or more counts. The genes are TRBV27 and TRBJ2-7; D unresolved. Germline CDR1 is MNHEY and CDR2 is SMNVEV (reference sequence). The CDR3 extends over 12 amino acids. V lost 7 bases and J 3 bases, leaving 10 bases between the germline ends. CDR3: CASIGGDYEQYF. CDR3 nucleotide sequence: TGTGCCAGCATTGGCGGAGACTACGAGCAGTACTTC.

This clonotype was detected a few times. The V and J genes are TRBV18 and TRBJ1-5; perhaps TRBD1 as D (6 bases). V was cut by 6 bases and J by 6 bases, with 18 bases left in between. Germline V gene lookup returns CDR1 KGHSH and CDR2 LQKENI. This CDR3 has 15 amino acids. The CDR3 loop is CASSFTGGRAQPQHF. The CDR3 coding sequence is TGTGCCAGCTCTTTTACGGGGGGGCGAGCTCAGCCCCAGCATTTT.

This clonotype was seen many times. This chain uses TRBV19 with TRBJ1-1, with D maybe TRBD1 (6 bases). This CDR3 spans 14 amino acids. The germline V gene has CDR1 LNHDA and CDR2 SQIVND (reference sequence). The V and J ends lost 5 bases and 1 base respectively, with 11 bases between them. CDR3 sequence (DNA): TGTGCCAGTAGTCCTGACAGGACGAACACTGAAGCTTTCTTT. It is translated as CASSPDRTNTEAFF.

This clonotype was found a few times. V and J are TRBV29-1 and TRBJ1-2; TRBD1 might be the D (5 bases). The CDR3 loop spans 14 amino acids. Between the trimmed V and J ends, which lost 5 bases and 4 bases, there was a span of 17 bases. Germline V gene lookup returns CDR1 SQVTM and CDR2 ANQGSEA. The CDR3 loop reads CSVLPGTFRYGYTF. DNA of the CDR3: TGCAGCGTTTTACCCGGGACCTTTCGCTATGGCTACACCTTC.